The TCR beta chain described here comes from a study of lymphopenia after photon versus proton radiotherapy. Study-level points and caveats: Relative stability marked proton patients; photon patients lost diversity and naive cells. Larger post-nadir TCR diversity loss correlated inversely with survival in deceased patients. After the lymphocyte nadir, photon-treated repertoires showed oligoclonal expansion, especially of CD8+ Temra cells.

The CDR3 runs to 14 residues. Germline V gene data show CDR1 as LGHNA and CDR2 as YNFKEQ. J lost 4 bases, V lost 4 bases, and 6 bases had no gene match. Produced via immunoSEQ multiplex PCR; TCRdb's table is partial and in-frame only. Of about 8,300 clones listed, almost 90% are singletons. As for this clone: The antigen is unknown.

The sequence came from a man older than 75 with cholangiocarcinoma. The sample consisted of peripheral blood, taken from a patient treated with photon-based radiotherapy. The chain carries TRBV4-2 and TRBJ1-1; TRBD1 matches 7 bases. The CDR3 DNA is TGTGCCAGCAGCCCTCGACAGGGTGGCACTGAAGCTTTCTTT. Protein sequence: CASSPRQGGTEAFF.